These 11 T cell receptor beta chains share one sample of origin, sequenced in a study of control samples from healthy donors and cancer patients. Method: immunoSEQ multiplex PCR; TCRdb's copy keeps in-frame clones and lacks some. The sample yields about 150,000 clones, over 85% seen once. The sequenced sample consisted of blood. These receptors came from a woman in her thirties or forties in good health.

A word on this clone: One junction end disagrees with the germline gene, perhaps due to a read error. The V gene is TRBV6-1, the J gene TRBJ1-3; D not resolved. This CDR3 spans 12 amino acids. Germline CDR1 is MNHNS and CDR2 is SASEGT. The CDR3 DNA sequence: TGTGCCAGCAGTGAAGGCGAGACCCGGATCGCGTTT. It yields the protein CASSEGETRIAF.

The chain employs TRBV20-1 and TRBJ2-5; D is undetermined. Germline lookup yields CDR1 DFQATT and CDR2 SNEGSKA (reference sequence). The V end lost 6 bases, the J end lost 2 bases, and 7 bases lay between the germline ends. The CDR3 consists of 11 residues. The DNA for the CDR3 is TGCAGTGCGTCCAAGCAAGAGACCCAGTACTTC. As protein: CSASKQETQYF.

In DNA, the CDR3 is TGTGCCAGCAGCGTCGACTCCGGGACAATGAACACTGAAGCTTTCTTT. Its protein product is CASSVDSGTMNTEAFF. The chain links TRBV5-4 to TRBJ1-1; D possibly corresponds to TRBD1 (6 bases). The CDR3 has 16 amino acids. Germline V lookup: CDR1 SGHNT, CDR2 YYREEE (reference sequence). V gave up 4 bases and J gave up 0 bases, with 16 bases separating them. The full variable domain, its missing parts supplied by reference TRBV5-4 and TRBJ1-1, is ETGVTQSPTHLIKTRGQQVTLRCSSQSGHNTVSWYQQALGQGPQFIFQYYREEENGRGNFPPRFSGLQFPNYSSELNVNALELDDSALYLCASSVDSGTMNTEAFFGQGTRLTVV.

The chain uses TRBV19 and TRBJ2-2, with 9 nucleotides matching TRBD1. Germline V gene sequence: CDR1 LNHDA, CDR2 SQIVND (reference sequence). There are 15 residues in the CDR3. V lost 6 bases to trimming and J lost 4 bases; unmatched junction nucleotides: 6. The DNA of the CDR3 is TGTGCCAGTAGCCCGCAGACAGGGGGCACCGGGGAGCTGTTTTTT. Its protein product is CASSPQTGGTGELFF.

The rearrangement joins TRBV3-1 (or the pseudogene TRBV3-2) to TRBJ1-2; 10 nucleotides align to TRBD1. With 4 bases clipped from V and 6 bases from J, the junction kept 8 bases outside the gene matches. The CDR3 covers 15 residues. Germline lookup yields CDR1 LGHDT and CDR2 YNNKEL (reference sequence). This CDR3 is CASSPTTGGRDGYTF. The CDR3 region has the DNA TGTGCCAGCAGCCCGACGACAGGGGGCCGAGATGGCTACACCTTC.

The rearrangement joins TRBV9 to TRBJ2-5; weak D call: TRBD2 (6 bases). Germline assignment: CDR1 SGDLS and CDR2 YYNGEE. With 0 bases removed from V and 4 bases from J, the gap between germline ends came to 13 bases. This CDR3 is 15 amino acids long. CDR3 protein: CASSVGGDGRETQYF. In DNA, the CDR3 is TGTGCCAGCAGCGTAGGCGGGGATGGGCGAGAGACCCAGTACTTC.

The chain couples TRBV18 to TRBJ1-3; unclear D gene. Germline V gene sequence: CDR1 KGHSH, CDR2 LQKENI. Trimming left V 1 base short and J 8 bases short, with 6 bases between. The CDR3 contains 12 residues. The DNA for the CDR3 is TGTGCCAGCTCACCACGCGATGACACCATATATTTT. This encodes CASSPRDDTIYF.

Here the CDR3 reads CASTSDRVMNTEAFF. In nucleotides, the CDR3 is TGTGCCAGCACAAGTGACAGGGTGATGAACACTGAAGCTTTCTTT. The V gene is TRBV2, the J gene TRBJ1-1, with 7 bases identical to TRBD1. Germline loops: CDR1 SNHLY, CDR2 FYNNEI. With 7 bases clipped from V and 0 bases from J, the junction kept 8 bases outside the gene matches. This CDR3 has 15 amino acids.

This chain joins TRBV10-2 and TRBJ2-7; D remains ambiguous. The V end lost 2 bases, the J end lost 2 bases, and 7 bases lay between the germline ends. The germline V gene encodes CDR1 WSHSY and CDR2 SAAADI. This CDR3 is 13 amino acids long. The CDR3 DNA is TGCGCCAGCAGTGAGGAACCTACCTACGAGCAGTACTTC. Protein: CASSEEPTYEQYF.

The J gene is TRBJ1-5, the V gene TRBV7-9, with D unclear. Germline CDR1 is SEHNR and CDR2 is FQNEAQ (reference sequence). CDR3 length equals 14 residues. Trimming removed 1 base at V and 4 bases at J, with 8 bases between. The CDR3 reads CASSLETSNQPQHF. For the CDR3, the DNA is TGTGCCAGCAGCTTAGAGACTTCTAATCAGCCCCAGCATTTT.

The chain recombines TRBV4-3 with TRBJ1-3, with D possibly TRBD1 on 6 matching bases. This CDR3 has 15 residues. Looked up from germline, CDR1 is LGHNA and CDR2 is YSLEER. The germline V and J ends were trimmed by 1 base and 8 bases, with 15 bases remaining between them. The DNA for the CDR3 is TGCGCCAGCAGCCAAGTTAGGGGGGGCGCGGACACCATATATTTT. Protein: CASSQVRGGADTIYF.